This T cell receptor beta chain was sequenced in a study of cytomegalovirus exposure and HLA in healthy donors. Findings and caveats of the study: A highly shared variant cluster was judged a likely technical artifact.

Trimming pared 8 bases from V and 8 bases from J, leaving 21 bases between. This CDR3 contains 15 residues. The germline V gene has CDR1 MNHEY and CDR2 SMNVEV (reference sequence). On this clone: The antigen is undetermined.

The PCR employed 60 Vbeta primers together with 13 Jbeta primers. Method: immunoSEQ multiplex PCR; TCRdb's copy keeps in-frame clones and lacks some. The table lists about 180,000 clones, roughly 77% of them singletons. The material sequenced was PBMCs. The chain carries TRBV27 and TRBJ1-4, with D maybe TRBD1 (5 bases). This sequence originates from a woman younger than 45 in good health and CMV-seronegative. DNA of the CDR3: TGTGCCAGCCGAGGGGTGGGGGGGTTTGACGAAAAACTGTTTTTT. This gives the protein CASRGVGGFDEKLFF.